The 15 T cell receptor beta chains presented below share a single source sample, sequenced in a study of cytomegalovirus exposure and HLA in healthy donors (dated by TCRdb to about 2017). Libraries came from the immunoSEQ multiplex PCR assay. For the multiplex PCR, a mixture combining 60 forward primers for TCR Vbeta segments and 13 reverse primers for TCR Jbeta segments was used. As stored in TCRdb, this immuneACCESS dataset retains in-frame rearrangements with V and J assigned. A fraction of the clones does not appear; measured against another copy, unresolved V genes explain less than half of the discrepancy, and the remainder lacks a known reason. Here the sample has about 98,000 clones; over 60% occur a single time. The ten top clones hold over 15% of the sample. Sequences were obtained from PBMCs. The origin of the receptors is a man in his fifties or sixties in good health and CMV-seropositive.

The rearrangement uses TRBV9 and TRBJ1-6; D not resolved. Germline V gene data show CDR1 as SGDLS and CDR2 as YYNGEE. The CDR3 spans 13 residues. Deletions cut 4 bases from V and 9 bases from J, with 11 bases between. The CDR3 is CASSTSGSSPLHF. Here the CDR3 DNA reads TGTGCCAGCAGCACTTCGGGTTCTTCACCCCTCCACTTT.

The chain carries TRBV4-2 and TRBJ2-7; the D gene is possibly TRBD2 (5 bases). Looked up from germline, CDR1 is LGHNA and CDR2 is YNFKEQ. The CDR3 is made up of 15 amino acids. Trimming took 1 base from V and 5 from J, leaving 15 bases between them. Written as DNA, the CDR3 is TGTGCCAGCAGCCAAGTTAAAGGCAGCGGCCACGAGCAGTACTTC. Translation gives CASSQVKGSGHEQYF.

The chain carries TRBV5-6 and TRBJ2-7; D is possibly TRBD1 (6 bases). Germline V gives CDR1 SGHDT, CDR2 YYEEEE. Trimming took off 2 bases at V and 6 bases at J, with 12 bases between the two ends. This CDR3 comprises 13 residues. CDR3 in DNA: TGTGCCAGCAGCTTACAGGGCCCTCTCGAGCAGTACTTC. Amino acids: CASSLQGPLEQYF.

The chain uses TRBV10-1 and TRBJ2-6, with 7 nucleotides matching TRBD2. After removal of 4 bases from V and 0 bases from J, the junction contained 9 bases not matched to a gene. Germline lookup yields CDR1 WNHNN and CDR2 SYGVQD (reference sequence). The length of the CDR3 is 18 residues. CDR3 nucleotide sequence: TGCGCCAGCAGTGCGGGGGGATACTCGAACTCTGGGGCCAACGTCCTGACTTTC. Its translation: CASSAGGYSNSGANVLTF.

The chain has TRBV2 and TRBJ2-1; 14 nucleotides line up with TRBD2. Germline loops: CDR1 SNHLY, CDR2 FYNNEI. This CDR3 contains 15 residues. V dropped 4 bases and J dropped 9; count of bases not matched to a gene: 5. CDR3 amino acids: CASSGGLAGVGEQFF. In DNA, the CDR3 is TGTGCCAGCAGTGGGGGACTAGCGGGGGTGGGTGAGCAGTTCTTC.

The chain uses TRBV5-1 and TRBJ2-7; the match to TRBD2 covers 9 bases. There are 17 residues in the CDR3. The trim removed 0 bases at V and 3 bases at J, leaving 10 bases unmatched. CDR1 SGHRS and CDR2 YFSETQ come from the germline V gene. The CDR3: CASSLAGVRRGGYEQYF. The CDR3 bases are TGCGCCAGCAGCTTGGCCGGGGTACGGCGGGGGGGCTACGAGCAGTACTTC. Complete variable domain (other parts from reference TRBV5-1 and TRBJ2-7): KAGVTQTPRYLIKTRGQQVTLSCSPISGHRSVSWYQQTPGQGLQFLFEYFSETQRNKGNFPGRFSGRQFSNSRSEMNVSTLELGDSALYLCASSLAGVRRGGYEQYFGPGTRLTVT.

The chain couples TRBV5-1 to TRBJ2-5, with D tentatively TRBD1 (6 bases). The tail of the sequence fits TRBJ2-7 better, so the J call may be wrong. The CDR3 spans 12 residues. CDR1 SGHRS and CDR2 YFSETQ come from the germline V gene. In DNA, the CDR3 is TGCGCCAGCAGCTCGACAGGACCCGAGCAGTACTTC. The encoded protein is CASSSTGPEQYF.

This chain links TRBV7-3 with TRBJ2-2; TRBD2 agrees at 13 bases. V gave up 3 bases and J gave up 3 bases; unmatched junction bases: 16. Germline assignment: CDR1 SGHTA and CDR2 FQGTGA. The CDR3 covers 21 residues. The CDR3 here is CASSLQPAGLAGSRDTGELFF. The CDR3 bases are TGTGCCAGCAGCTTGCAACCCGCGGGACTAGCGGGGAGTCGTGACACCGGGGAGCTGTTTTTT.

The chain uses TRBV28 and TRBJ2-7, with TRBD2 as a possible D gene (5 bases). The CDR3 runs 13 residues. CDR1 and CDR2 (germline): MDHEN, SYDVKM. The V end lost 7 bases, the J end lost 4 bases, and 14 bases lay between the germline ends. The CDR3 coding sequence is TGTGCCAGCAATCACCGAGGGTGGTACGAGCAGTACTTC. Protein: CASNHRGWYEQYF.

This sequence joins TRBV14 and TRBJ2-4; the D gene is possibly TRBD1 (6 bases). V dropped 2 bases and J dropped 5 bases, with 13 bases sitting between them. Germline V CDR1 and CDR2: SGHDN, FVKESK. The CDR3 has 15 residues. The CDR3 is CASSQMGAGENIQYF. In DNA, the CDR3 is TGTGCCAGCAGCCAAATGGGGGCAGGGGAAAACATTCAGTACTTC.

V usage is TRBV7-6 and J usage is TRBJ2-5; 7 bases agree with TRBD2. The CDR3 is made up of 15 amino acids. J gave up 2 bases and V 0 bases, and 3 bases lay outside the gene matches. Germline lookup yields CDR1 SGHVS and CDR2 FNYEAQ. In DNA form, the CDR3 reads TGTGCCAGCAGCTTAGCGGGGGGGATGCAAGAGACCCAGTACTTC. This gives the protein CASSLAGGMQETQYF.

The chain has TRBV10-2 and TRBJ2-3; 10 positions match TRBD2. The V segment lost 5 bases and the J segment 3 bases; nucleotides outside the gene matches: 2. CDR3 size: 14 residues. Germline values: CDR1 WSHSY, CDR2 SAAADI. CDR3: CASSSSGGTDTQYF. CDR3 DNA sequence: TGCGCCAGCAGTTCTAGCGGGGGAACAGATACGCAGTATTTT.

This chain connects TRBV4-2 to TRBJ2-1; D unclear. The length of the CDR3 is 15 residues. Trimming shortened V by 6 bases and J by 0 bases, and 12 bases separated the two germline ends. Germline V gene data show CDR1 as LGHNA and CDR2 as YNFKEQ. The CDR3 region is CASSQNDISYNEQFF. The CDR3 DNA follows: TGTGCCAGCAGTCAAAACGACATCTCCTACAATGAGCAGTTCTTC.

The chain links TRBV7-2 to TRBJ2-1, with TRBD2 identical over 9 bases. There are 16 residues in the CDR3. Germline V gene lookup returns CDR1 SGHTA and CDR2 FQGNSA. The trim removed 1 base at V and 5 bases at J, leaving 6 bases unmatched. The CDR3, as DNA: TGTGCCAGCAGCTTAGTTGCGGGGGGGTACAACAATGAGCAGTTCTTC. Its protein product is CASSLVAGGYNNEQFF.

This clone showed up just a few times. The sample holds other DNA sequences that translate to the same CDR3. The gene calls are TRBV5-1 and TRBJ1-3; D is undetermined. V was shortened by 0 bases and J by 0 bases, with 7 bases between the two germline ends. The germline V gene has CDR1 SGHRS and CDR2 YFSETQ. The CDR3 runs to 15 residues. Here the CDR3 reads CASSLDGSSGNTIYF. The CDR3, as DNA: TGCGCCAGCAGCTTGGACGGTTCCTCTGGAAACACCATATATTTT. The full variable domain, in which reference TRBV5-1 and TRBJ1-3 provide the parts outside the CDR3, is KAGVTQTPRYLIKTRGQQVTLSCSPISGHRSVSWYQQTPGQGLQFLFEYFSETQRNKGNFPGRFSGRQFSNSRSEMNVSTLELGDSALYLCASSLDGSSGNTIYFGEGSWLTVV.